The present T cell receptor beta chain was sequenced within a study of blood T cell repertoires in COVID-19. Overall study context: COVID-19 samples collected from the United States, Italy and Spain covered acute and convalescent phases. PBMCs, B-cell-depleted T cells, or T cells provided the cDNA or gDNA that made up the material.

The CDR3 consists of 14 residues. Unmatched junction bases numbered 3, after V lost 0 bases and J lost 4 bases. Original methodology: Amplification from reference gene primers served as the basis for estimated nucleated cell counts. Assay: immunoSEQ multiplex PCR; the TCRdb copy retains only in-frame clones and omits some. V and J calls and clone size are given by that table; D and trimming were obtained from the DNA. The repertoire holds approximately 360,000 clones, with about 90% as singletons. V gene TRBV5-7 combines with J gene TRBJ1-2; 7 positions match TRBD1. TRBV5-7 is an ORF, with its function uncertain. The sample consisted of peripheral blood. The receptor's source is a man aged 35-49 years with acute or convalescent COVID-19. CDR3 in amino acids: CASSLEGAVYGYTF. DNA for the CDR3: TGTGCCAGCAGCTTGGAGGGGGCGGTCTATGGCTACACCTTC.